This T cell receptor (beta chain) is drawn from a study of OX40 agonist ivuxolimab in advanced cancers. At the level of the study: The study gave patients intravenous ivuxolimab at 0.01 to 10 mg/kg every 2 weeks.

The V gene lost 2 bases and the J gene lost 1 base, with 15 bases spanning the gap. The germline V gene encodes CDR1 SEHNR and CDR2 FQNEAQ (reference sequence). The CDR3 sequence is 17 residues long. The protocol was immunoSEQ multiplex PCR, while the TCRdb copy is restricted to in-frame clones and leaves out a portion. This sample has about 91,000 clones, with around 83% found just once. The source of this sequence is an adult with an advanced solid tumor such as melanoma, head and neck, liver or kidney cancer. Sample: CD4+ or CD8+ T cells sorted from blood, taken in a trial of the OX40 agonist ivuxolimab. J is TRBJ1-3 and V is TRBV7-9; D gene unclear. The CDR3 sequence is CASSLRWGAGSGNTIYF. The CDR3 nucleotides read TGTGCCAGCAGCTTAAGATGGGGAGCGGGATCTGGAAACACCATATATTTT.